This T cell receptor beta chain originates from a study of response to subunit inactivated influenza vaccine. TCRdb re-analysed the RT-PCR reads in MiXCR, keeping a single row per CDR3 protein. In the table there are hundreds of thousands of distinct CDR3 sequences, around 25% of which are singletons. CDR3 size: 15 residues. CDR1 and CDR2 from the germline V gene are SGHRS and YFSETQ. V lost 0 bases, J lost 3 bases, and 13 bases lay in between. Overall study results and limits: A suggestion made by the authors is that each seasonal influenza vaccination recruits few new T cells.

In its sample, this clonotype was seen a few times. Antigen: not known. This TCR derives from a man in his forties or fifties who received an inactivated influenza vaccine. The sequencing used CD4+ T cells sorted from PBMCs, collected less than 6 days after vaccination. The chain couples TRBV5-1 to TRBJ2-7; no firm D call. DNA of the CDR3: TGCGCCAGCAGCTTGGAGGCAAACCCAAGCTACGAGCAGTACTTC. It encodes CASSLEANPSYEQYF.